The rows below give T cell receptor beta chains drawn from one sample of a study of vaccination and CD4 T cells after COVID-19. No antigen has been identified for these receptors. Via MiXCR, TCRdb re-called the PCR reads, giving one row per CDR3 protein. The sample yields over 15,000 distinct CDR3 sequences, about 45% seen once. The material was CD4+ T cells from blood, cultured in vitro, obtained after SARS-CoV-2 vaccination. The receptors derive from a human donor who had recovered from COVID-19. Both conserved end residues are part of each CDR3. The D gene is left open where the match is weak. Expanded clones are given a class, and other clones once, few, many or no size at all.

TRBV2	few	TRBJ1-6	-	CASSEERSNSPLHF	TGTGCCAGCAGTGAAGAAAGGTCTAATTCACCCCTCCACTTT
TRBV6-2/TRBV6-3	-	TRBJ2-3	-	CATSLGRDPYTHYF	TGTGCCACGAGTCTTGGGCGAGACCCCTATACGCATTATTTT
TRBV28	-	TRBJ1-5	-	CASSLRGGASNQPQHF	TGTGCCAGCAGTTTAAGGGGGGGTGCGAGCAACCAGCCCCAGCATTTT
TRBV29-1	-	TRBJ2-7	-	CSVEVSAGIGEQYF	TGCAGCGTTGAAGTGAGCGCAGGAATCGGAGAGCAGTACTTC
TRBV30	-	TRBJ1-1	-	CAWRGGPYTEAFF	TGTGCCTGGAGGGGGGGTCCTTACACTGAAGCTTTCTTT
TRBV19	few	TRBJ2-5	-	CASSTYGQGGETQYF	TGTGCCAGTAGTACATACGGGCAGGGGGGAGAGACCCAGTACTTC
TRBV7-2	-	TRBJ2-1	TRBD1	CASSPIRGRENEQFF	TGTGCCAGCAGCCCTATCAGGGGGCGCGAAAATGAGCAGTTCTTC
TRBV6-1	medium-sized	TRBJ2-5	TRBD1	CASWWTGEETQYF	TGTGCCAGCTGGTGGACAGGGGAAGAGACCCAGTACTTC
TRBV20-1	few	TRBJ1-2	TRBD1	CSATGGATYGYTF	TGCAGTGCAACAGGGGGCGCAACCTATGGCTACACCTTC
TRBV7-3	-	TRBJ2-5	-	CASSKDPNQETQYF	TGTGCCAGCAGCAAGGACCCCAACCAAGAGACCCAGTACTTC
TRBV4-2	once	TRBJ1-6	-	CASSQFWQGGNSPLHF	TGTGCCAGCAGCCAATTTTGGCAGGGTGGCAATTCACCCCTCCACTTT
TRBV6-5	-	TRBJ2-7	TRBD2	CASSYPSQRELAYEQYF	TGTGCCAGCAGTTACCCATCGCAGCGGGAGTTAGCCTACGAGCAGTACTTC
TRBV19	medium-sized	TRBJ1-2	-	CASSPAGGRGYGYTF	TGTGCCAGTAGTCCCGCGGGGGGCAGAGGCTATGGCTACACCTTC
TRBV30	-	TRBJ1-2	-	CAWSVSLNYGYTF	TGTGCCTGGAGTGTCAGTCTTAACTATGGCTACACCTTC
TRBV7-9	-	TRBJ1-2	-	CASSWGGRDNYGYTF	TGTGCCAGCAGCTGGGGAGGCAGGGACAATTATGGCTACACCTTC
TRBV7-9	few	TRBJ1-6	TRBD1	CASSLAGTDNSPLHF	TGTGCCAGCAGCTTAGCGGGGACAGATAATTCACCCCTCCACTTT
TRBV4-1	-	TRBJ2-7	-	CASSREARGFSYEQYF	TGCGCCAGCAGCCGCGAAGCTCGGGGGTTCTCCTACGAGCAGTACTTC
TRBV15	-	TRBJ2-3	-	CATSQDTDTQYF	TGTGCCACCAGCCAAGACACAGATACGCAGTATTTT
TRBV7-8	few	TRBJ2-5	-	CASSLVQQETQYF	TGTGCCAGCAGCTTAGTACAGCAAGAGACCCAGTACTTC
TRBV19	large	TRBJ1-5	-	CASSPSNLGNQPQHF	TGTGCCAGTAGCCCGAGCAACCTGGGGAATCAGCCCCAGCATTTT
TRBV7-9	-	TRBJ2-3	TRBD1	CASSLGTGGIDTQYF	TGTGCCAGCAGCTTAGGGACAGGGGGCATAGATACGCAGTATTTT
TRBV20-1	-	TRBJ2-1	TRBD2	CSARDSLAGGPGFF	TGCAGTGCTAGAGATTCCCTAGCGGGAGGGCCAGGGTTCTTC
TRBV6-4	-	TRBJ2-3	-	CASSDSGGEGNTQYF	TGTGCCAGCAGTGACTCGGGCGGAGAGGGCAATACGCAGTATTTT
TRBV19	once	TRBJ2-1	TRBD2	CASSIATQGSGNINEQFF	TGTGCCAGTAGTATAGCCACCCAGGGTAGCGGGAATATAAATGAGCAGTTCTTC
TRBV6-1	few	TRBJ2-1	-	CASSEIHNEQFF	TGTGCCAGCAGTGAAATACACAATGAGCAGTTCTTC
TRBV30	-	TRBJ2-5	-	CAWSIHNQETQYF	TGTGCCTGGAGTATCCACAACCAAGAGACCCAGTACTTC
TRBV5-5	-	TRBJ1-2	-	CASSFEEGYGYTF	TGTGCCAGCAGCTTCGAGGAGGGCTATGGCTACACCTTC
TRBV7-2	-	TRBJ2-3	-	CASSLLWGTDTQYF	TGTGCCAGCAGCCTACTATGGGGGACAGATACGCAGTATTTT
TRBV20-1	few	TRBJ1-5	-	CSTESGWNQPQHF	TGCAGTACCGAATCAGGGTGGAATCAGCCCCAGCATTTT
TRBV6-5	-	TRBJ2-7	TRBD2	CASSYSIFLAGGQYEQYF	TGTGCCAGCAGTTACTCGATTTTCTTAGCGGGAGGTCAGTACGAGCAGTACTTC
TRBV28	-	TRBJ2-5	-	CASSEKTQYF	TGTGCCAGTAGCGAAAAGACCCAGTACTTC
TRBV28	-	TRBJ2-5	-	CASSLSGVGWHGETQYF	TGTGCCAGCAGTTTATCGGGGGTTGGGTGGCACGGAGAGACCCAGTACTTC
TRBV12-3/TRBV12-4	medium-sized	TRBJ2-1	TRBD2	CASSLGLEQFF	TGTGCCAGCAGTTTGGGACTAGAGCAGTTCTTC
TRBV20-1	-	TRBJ2-1	-	CRAAKGSEQFF	TGCAGGGCGGCAAAGGGGAGTGAGCAGTTCTTC
TRBV20-1	-	TRBJ2-7	TRBD2	CSARAGRLLSYEQYF	TGCAGTGCTAGAGCCGGGAGGCTTCTCTCCTACGAGCAGTACTTC
TRBV7-2	-	TRBJ2-7	-	CASSLASGQYEQYF	TGTGCCAGCAGCTTAGCGTCTGGACAATACGAGCAGTACTTC
TRBV10-3	few	TRBJ2-1	TRBD2	CAISEYLAGANEQFF	TGTGCCATCAGTGAGTACCTAGCGGGAGCTAATGAGCAGTTCTTC
TRBV20-1	-	TRBJ2-7	-	CSARDATGNYEQYF	TGCAGTGCTAGAGACGCGACAGGAAACTACGAGCAGTACTTC
TRBV5-4	-	TRBJ2-3	-	CASSLISDTQYF	TGTGCCAGCAGCTTGATCTCAGATACGCAGTATTTT
TRBV10-3	-	TRBJ2-3	-	CAITDSEDTQYF	TGTGCCATCACGGACAGTGAAGATACGCAGTATTTT
TRBV29-1	-	TRBJ2-7	TRBD1	CSAQGQTYEQYF	TGCAGCGCCCAGGGACAGACCTACGAGCAGTACTTC
TRBV9	-	TRBJ1-1	TRBD1	CASRGWGQNEAFF	TGTGCCAGCAGGGGGTGGGGACAGAATGAAGCTTTCTTT
TRBV14	-	TRBJ2-5	TRBD1	CASSSWDRQQETQYF	TGTGCCAGCAGTAGCTGGGACAGACAACAAGAGACCCAGTACTTC
TRBV6-1	-	TRBJ1-2	TRBD1	CASSLTGGVNYGYTF	TGTGCCAGCAGTCTGACAGGGGGAGTTAACTATGGCTACACCTTC
TRBV6-1	-	TRBJ1-1	TRBD1	CASNRGGEAFF	TGTGCCAGCAACAGGGGAGGTGAAGCTTTCTTT
TRBV21-1	-	TRBJ2-2	-	CARTREVITGELFF	TGTGCCAGGACCCGGGAGGTTATCACCGGGGAGCTGTTTTTT
TRBV19	-	TRBJ2-4	-	CASSIGGARGNIQYF	TGTGCCAGTAGTATAGGGGGGGCACGGGGAAACATTCAGTACTTC
TRBV19	few	TRBJ1-5	-	CASSKRQGLPNYSNQPQHF	TGTGCCAGTAGTAAACGGCAGGGGCTACCCAATTATAGCAATCAGCCCCAGCATTTT
TRBV7-2	-	TRBJ2-2	-	CASSLDRNTGELFF	TGTGCCAGCAGCTTAGACAGGAACACCGGGGAGCTGTTTTTT
TRBV19	-	TRBJ2-5	TRBD2	CASSMSSAGGQETQYF	TGTGCCAGTAGTATGAGTTCAGCGGGAGGCCAAGAGACCCAGTACTTC
TRBV20-1	-	TRBJ1-5	-	CSARDPGFYSNQPQHF	TGCAGTGCTAGAGATCCGGGATTCTATAGCAATCAGCCCCAGCATTTT
TRBV24-1	few	TRBJ2-3	TRBD2	CATSDPSGSTDTQYF	TGTGCCACCAGTGACCCTAGCGGGAGCACAGATACGCAGTATTTT
TRBV2	once	TRBJ2-1	TRBD2	CASSRLAGGDEQFF	TGTGCCAGCAGTAGACTAGCGGGAGGGGATGAGCAGTTCTTC
TRBV19	-	TRBJ2-1	-	CASTRYPLWRAGVSYNEQFF	TGTGCCAGTACCCGGTACCCTCTATGGAGGGCAGGTGTATCCTACAATGAGCAGTTCTTC
TRBV7-2	few	TRBJ1-1	-	CASSFRGGTEAFF	TGTGCCAGCAGCTTCAGGGGAGGCACTGAAGCTTTCTTT